This T cell receptor (beta chain) appears in the sequencing data of a study of cytomegalovirus exposure and HLA in healthy donors. Study outcomes and limitations: A list of around 150 TCR beta chains associated with cytomegalovirus was given. Earlier findings revealed that most TCR beta V segments proved productive either about 87% or about 30% of the time. The classifier was said to identify cytomegalovirus status with high specificity and sensitivity.

V lost 1 base to trimming and J lost 4 bases, with 16 bases between them. The germline V gene encodes CDR1 SQVTM and CDR2 ANQGSEA. The CDR3 length is 15 residues. 60 Vbeta and 13 Jbeta primers were used in PCR. Profiled with immunoSEQ multiplex PCR; TCRdb holds only in-frame clones, not every one. Seen here are 100,000 to 150,000 clones, 70% to 85% observed once, and the top ten hold 2.5% to 3%. A word on this clone: The antigen remains unidentified.

At the time of sampling, donors were nominally healthy, though unrecorded immune exposures were likely. The origin of this receptor is a young woman in good health and CMV-seropositive. This chain joins TRBV29-1 and TRBJ2-5, with D perhaps matching TRBD2 (7 bases). The source material was PBMCs. CDR3 bases: TGCAGCGTTGAAGGGGGCGGGGGCCTCGGAGAGACCCAGTACTTC. It yields the protein CSVEGGGGLGETQYF.